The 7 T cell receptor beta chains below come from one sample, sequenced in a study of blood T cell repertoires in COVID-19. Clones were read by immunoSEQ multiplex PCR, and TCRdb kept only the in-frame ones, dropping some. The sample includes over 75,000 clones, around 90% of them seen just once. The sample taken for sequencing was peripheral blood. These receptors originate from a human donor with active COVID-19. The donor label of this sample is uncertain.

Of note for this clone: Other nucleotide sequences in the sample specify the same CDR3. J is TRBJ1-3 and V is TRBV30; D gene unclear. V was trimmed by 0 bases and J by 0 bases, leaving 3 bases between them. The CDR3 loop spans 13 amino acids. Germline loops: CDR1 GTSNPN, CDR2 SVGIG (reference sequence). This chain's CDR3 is CAWSVSSGNTIYF. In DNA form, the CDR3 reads TGTGCCTGGAGTGTCAGCTCTGGAAACACCATATATTTT.

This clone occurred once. The chain's CDR3 is CASSMTGIFNQETQYF. The CDR3 DNA sequence: TGTGCCAGCAGTATGACGGGGATTTTTAACCAAGAGACCCAGTACTTC. This chain joins TRBV25-1 and TRBJ2-5, with D possibly being TRBD2 (5 bases). Germline loops: CDR1 MGHDK, CDR2 SYGVNS. V lost 5 bases, J lost 0 bases, and 16 bases lay in between. This CDR3 is built from 16 residues.

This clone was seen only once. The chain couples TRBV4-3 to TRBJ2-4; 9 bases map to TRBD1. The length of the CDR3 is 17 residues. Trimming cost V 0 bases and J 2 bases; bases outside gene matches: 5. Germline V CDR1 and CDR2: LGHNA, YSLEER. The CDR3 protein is CASSQEWGTGSKNIQYF. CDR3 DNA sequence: TGCGCCAGCAGCCAAGAATGGGGGACAGGGTCCAAAAACATTCAGTACTTC.

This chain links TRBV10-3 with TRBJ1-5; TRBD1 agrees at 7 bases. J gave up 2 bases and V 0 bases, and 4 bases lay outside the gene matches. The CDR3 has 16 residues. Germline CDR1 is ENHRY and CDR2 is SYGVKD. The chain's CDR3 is CAISESGQYGNQPQHF. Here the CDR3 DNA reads TGTGCCATCAGTGAGTCGGGACAGTATGGCAATCAGCCCCAGCATTTT.

CDR3 nucleotide sequence: TGTGCCAGTAGTATAGGGACAGAGGATTCACCCCTCCACTTT. It translates to CASSIGTEDSPLHF. This rearrangement joins TRBV19 to TRBJ1-6; D is perhaps TRBD1 (6 bases). Germline V lookup: CDR1 LNHDA, CDR2 SQIVND (reference sequence). Trimming shortened V by 1 base and J by 8 bases, and 9 bases separated the two germline ends. The length of the CDR3 is 14 residues.

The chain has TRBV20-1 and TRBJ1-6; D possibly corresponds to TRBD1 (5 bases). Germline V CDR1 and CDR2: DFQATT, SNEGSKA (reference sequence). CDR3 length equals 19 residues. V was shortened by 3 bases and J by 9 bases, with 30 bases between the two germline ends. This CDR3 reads CSASDSRQGSIGSSSPLHF. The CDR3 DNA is TGCAGTGCTAGTGATTCCAGGCAGGGATCTATTGGTTCGAGTTCACCCCTCCACTTT.

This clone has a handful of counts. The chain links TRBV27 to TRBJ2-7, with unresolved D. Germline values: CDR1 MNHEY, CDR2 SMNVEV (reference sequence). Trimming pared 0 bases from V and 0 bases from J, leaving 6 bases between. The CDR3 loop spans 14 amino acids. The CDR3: CASSLSHTSYEQYF. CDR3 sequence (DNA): TGTGCCAGCAGTTTATCTCACACCTCCTACGAGCAGTACTTC.